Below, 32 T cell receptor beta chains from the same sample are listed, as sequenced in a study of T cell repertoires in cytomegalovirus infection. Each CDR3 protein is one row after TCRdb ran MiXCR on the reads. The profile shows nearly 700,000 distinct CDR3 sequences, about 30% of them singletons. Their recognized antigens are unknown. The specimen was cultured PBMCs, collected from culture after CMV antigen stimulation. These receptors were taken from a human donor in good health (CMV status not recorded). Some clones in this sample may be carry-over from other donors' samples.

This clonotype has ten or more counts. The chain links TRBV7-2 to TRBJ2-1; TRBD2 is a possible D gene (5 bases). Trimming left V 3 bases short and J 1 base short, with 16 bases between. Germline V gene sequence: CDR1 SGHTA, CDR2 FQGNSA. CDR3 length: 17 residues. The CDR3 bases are TGTGCCAGCAGCTTGGGCTCGCTAGCCGGTTCCTACAATGAGCAGTTCTTC. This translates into CASSLGSLAGSYNEQFF.

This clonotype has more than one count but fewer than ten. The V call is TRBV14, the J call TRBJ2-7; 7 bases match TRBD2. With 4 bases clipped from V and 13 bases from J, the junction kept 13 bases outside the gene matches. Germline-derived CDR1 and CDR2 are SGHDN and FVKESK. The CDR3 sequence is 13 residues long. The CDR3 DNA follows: TGTGCCAGCAGCCCCGCAGGGCTAGCGGCCGCCTACTTC. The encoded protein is CASSPAGLAAAYF.

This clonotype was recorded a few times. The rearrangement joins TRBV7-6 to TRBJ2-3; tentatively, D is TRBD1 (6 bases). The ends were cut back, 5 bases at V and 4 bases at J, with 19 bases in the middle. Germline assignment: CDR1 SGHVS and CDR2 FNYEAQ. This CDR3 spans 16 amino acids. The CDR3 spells CASSATRGSGPDTQYF. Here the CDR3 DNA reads TGTGCCAGCAGCGCCACGAGGGGGAGTGGTCCAGATACGCAGTATTTT.

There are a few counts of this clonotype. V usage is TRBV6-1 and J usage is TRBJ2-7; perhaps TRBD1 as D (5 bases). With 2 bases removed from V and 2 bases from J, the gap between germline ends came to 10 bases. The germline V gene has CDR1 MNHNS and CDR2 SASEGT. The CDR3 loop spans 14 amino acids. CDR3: CASSEPDSAYEQYF. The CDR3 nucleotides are TGTGCCAGCAGTGAACCCGACAGTGCCTACGAGCAGTACTTC.

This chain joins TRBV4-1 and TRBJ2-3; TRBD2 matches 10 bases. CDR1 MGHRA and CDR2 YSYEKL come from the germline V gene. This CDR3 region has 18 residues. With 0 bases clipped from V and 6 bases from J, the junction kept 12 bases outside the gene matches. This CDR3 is CASSQDSGRPQRWDTQYF. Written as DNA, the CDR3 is TGCGCCAGCAGCCAAGATAGCGGGAGGCCCCAACGGTGGGATACGCAGTATTTT.

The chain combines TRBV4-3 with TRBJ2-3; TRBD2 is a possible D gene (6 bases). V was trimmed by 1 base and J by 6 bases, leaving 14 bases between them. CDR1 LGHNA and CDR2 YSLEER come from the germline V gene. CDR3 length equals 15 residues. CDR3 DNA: TGCGCCAGCAGCCAAGTGGCGGGGCCTCTTGATACGCAGTATTTT. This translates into CASSQVAGPLDTQYF.

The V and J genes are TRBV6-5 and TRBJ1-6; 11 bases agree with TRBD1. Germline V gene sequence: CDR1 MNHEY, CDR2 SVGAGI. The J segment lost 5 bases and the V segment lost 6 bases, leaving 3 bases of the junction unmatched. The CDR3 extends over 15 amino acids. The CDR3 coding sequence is TGTGCCAGCAGGAGGGACAGGGGGGATAATTCACCCCTCCACTTT. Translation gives CASRRDRGDNSPLHF.

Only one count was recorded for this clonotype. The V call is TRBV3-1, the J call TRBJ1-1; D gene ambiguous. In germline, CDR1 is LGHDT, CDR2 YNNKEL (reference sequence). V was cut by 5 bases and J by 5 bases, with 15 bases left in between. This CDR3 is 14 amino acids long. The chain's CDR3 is CASSKEGGTTEAFF. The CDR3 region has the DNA TGTGCCAGCAGCAAGGAGGGAGGCACAACTGAAGCTTTCTTT.

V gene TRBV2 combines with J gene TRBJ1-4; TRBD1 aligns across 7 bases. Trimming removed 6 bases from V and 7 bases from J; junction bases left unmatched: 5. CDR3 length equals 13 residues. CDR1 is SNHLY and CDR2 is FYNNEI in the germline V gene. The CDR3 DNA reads TGTGCCAGCAGACAGGGGAGAGTTGAAAAACTGTTTTTT. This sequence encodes CASRQGRVEKLFF.

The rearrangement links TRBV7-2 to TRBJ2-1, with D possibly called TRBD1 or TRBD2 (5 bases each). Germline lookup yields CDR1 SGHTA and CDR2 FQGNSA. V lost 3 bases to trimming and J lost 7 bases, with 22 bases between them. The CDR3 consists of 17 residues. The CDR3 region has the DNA TGTGCCAGCAGCTTCCAGGGCCCCGGAACTAGTATGAATGAGCAGTTCTTC. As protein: CASSFQGPGTSMNEQFF.

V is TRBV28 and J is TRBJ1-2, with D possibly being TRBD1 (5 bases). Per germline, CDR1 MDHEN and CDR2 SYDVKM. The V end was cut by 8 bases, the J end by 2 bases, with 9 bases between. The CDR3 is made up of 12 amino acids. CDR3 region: CASRDRNYGYTF. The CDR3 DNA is TGTGCCAGCCGTGACAGAAACTATGGCTACACCTTC.

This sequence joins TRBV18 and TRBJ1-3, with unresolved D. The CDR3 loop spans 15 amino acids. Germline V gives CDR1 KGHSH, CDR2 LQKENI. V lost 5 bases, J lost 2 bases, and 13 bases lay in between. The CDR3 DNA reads TGTGCCAGCTCAGGTTCAGTCGCCGCTGGAAACACCATATATTTT. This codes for CASSGSVAAGNTIYF.

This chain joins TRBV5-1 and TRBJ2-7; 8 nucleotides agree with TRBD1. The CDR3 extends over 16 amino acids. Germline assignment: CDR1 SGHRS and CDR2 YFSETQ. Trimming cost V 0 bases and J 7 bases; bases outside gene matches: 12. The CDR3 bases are TGCGCCAGCAGCTTGGACCCGAACAGGGGGTCGGGTGAGCAGTACTTC. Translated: CASSLDPNRGSGEQYF.

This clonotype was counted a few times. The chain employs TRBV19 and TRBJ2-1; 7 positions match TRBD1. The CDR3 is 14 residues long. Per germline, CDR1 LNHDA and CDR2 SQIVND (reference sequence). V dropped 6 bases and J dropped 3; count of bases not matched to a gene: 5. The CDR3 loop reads CASSPGQIYNEQFF. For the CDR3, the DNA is TGTGCCAGTAGCCCGGGACAGATCTACAATGAGCAGTTCTTC.

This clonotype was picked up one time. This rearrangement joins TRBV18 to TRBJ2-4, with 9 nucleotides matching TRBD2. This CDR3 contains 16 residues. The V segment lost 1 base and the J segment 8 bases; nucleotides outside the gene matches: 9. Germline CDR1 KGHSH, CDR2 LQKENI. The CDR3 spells CASSPRGGRALDIQYF. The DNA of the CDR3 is TGTGCCAGCTCACCACGAGGCGGGAGGGCCCTGGACATTCAGTACTTC.

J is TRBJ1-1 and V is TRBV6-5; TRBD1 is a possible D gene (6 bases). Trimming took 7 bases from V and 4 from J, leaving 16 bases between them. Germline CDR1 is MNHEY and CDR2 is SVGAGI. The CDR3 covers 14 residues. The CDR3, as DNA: TGTGCCAGCAAGAGGGGGGGGGCGGGCACTGAAGCTTTCTTT. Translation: CASKRGGAGTEAFF.

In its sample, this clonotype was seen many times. The CDR3 nucleotides are TGTGCCAGCAGCTTTAAGGGGCCCCTCGGAGAAGCTTTCTTT. Translation gives CASSFKGPLGEAFF. This rearrangement joins TRBV7-9 to TRBJ1-1; weak D call: TRBD1 (5 bases). The V end was cut by 3 bases, the J end by 8 bases, with 16 bases between. CDR1 and CDR2 (germline): SEHNR, FQNEAQ (reference sequence). This CDR3 has 14 residues.

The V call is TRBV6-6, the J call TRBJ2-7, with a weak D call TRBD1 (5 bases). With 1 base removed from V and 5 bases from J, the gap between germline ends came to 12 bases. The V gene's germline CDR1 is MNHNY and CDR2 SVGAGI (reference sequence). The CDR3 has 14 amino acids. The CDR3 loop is CASSYWGPEDEQYF. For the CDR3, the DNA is TGTGCCAGCAGTTACTGGGGCCCTGAGGACGAGCAGTACTTC.

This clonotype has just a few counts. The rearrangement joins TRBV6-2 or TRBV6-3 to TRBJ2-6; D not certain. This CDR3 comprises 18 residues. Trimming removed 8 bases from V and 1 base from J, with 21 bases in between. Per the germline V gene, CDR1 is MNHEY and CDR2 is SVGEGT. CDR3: CASFSADLEQSGANVLTF. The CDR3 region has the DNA TGTGCCAGCTTTTCGGCGGATCTTGAACAGTCTGGGGCCAACGTCCTGACTTTC.

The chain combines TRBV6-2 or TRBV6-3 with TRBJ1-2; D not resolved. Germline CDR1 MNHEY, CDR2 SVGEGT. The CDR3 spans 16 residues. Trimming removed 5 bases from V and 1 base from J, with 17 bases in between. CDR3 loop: CASSLLAAGVNYGYTF. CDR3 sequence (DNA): TGTGCCAGCAGTCTACTGGCGGCCGGGGTTAACTATGGCTACACCTTC.

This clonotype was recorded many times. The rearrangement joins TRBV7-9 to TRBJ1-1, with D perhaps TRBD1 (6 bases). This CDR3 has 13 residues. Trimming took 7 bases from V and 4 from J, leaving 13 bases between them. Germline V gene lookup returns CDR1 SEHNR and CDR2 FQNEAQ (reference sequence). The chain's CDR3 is CASTKQGATEAFF. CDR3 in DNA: TGTGCCAGCACTAAACAGGGTGCCACTGAAGCTTTCTTT.

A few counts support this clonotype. Written as DNA, the CDR3 is TGTGCCAGCAGTTACCCTCCTGAGGGGAATGAGCAGTTCTTC. It encodes CASSYPPEGNEQFF. The chain couples TRBV6-5 to TRBJ2-1; D might be TRBD1 or TRBD2, each matching 5 bases. The CDR3 has 14 amino acids. Trimming pared 2 bases from V and 7 bases from J, leaving 12 bases between. The V gene's germline CDR1 is MNHEY and CDR2 SVGAGI.

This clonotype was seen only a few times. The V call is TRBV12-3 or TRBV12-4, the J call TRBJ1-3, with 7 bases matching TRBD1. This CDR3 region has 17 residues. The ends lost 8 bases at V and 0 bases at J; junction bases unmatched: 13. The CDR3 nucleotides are TGTGCCAGCCGGGGGACGGACAGGCCCCTCTCTGGAAACACCATATATTTT. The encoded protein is CASRGTDRPLSGNTIYF.

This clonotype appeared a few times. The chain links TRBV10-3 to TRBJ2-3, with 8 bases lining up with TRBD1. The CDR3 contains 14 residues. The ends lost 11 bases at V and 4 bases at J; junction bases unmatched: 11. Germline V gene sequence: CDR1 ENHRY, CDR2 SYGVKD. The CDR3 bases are TGTGCCTCCGCCCCAGGGGGCTCTGCAGATACGCAGTATTTT. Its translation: CASAPGGSADTQYF.

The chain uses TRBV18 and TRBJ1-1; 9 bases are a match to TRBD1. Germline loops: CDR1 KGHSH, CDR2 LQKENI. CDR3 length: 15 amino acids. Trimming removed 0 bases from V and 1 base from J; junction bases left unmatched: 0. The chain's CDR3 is CASSPPDRGNTEAFF. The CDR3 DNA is TGTGCCAGCTCACCACCGGACAGGGGGAACACTGAAGCTTTCTTT.

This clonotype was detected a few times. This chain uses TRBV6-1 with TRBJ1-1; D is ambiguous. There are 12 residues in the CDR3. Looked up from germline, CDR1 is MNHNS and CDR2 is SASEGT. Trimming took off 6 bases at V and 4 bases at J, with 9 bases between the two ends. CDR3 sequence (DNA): TGTGCCAGCAGATTACTTAGCACTGAAGCTTTCTTT. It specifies CASRLLSTEAFF.

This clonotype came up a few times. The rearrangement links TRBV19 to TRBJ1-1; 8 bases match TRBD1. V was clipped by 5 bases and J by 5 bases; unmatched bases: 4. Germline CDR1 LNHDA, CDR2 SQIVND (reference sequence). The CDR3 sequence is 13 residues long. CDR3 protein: CASSPDRETEAFF. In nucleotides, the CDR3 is TGTGCCAGTAGTCCGGACAGGGAGACTGAAGCTTTCTTT.

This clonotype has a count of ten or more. Written as DNA, the CDR3 is TGTGCCAGCAGCCCAGGGGGCTCGGGGCAGCCCCAGCATTTT. It translates to CASSPGGSGQPQHF. This sequence joins TRBV7-2 and TRBJ1-5; 8 bases map to TRBD1. The V gene's germline CDR1 is SGHTA and CDR2 FQGNSA. The CDR3 covers 14 residues. The V gene end was trimmed by 5 bases and the J gene end by 7 bases; junction bases not matched to a gene: 7.

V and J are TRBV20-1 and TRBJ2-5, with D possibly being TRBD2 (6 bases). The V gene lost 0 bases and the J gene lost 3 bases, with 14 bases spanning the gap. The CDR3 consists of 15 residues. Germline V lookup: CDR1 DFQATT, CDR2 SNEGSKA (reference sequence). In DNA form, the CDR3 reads TGCAGTGCTAGAGATTGGAGGGGAGGAGAAGAGACCCAGTACTTC. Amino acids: CSARDWRGGEETQYF.

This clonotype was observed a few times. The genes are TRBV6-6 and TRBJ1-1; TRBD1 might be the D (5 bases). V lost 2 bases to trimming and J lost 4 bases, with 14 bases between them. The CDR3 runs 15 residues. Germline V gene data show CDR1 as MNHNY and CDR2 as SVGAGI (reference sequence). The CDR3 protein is CASSYLGVRGTEAFF. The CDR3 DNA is TGTGCCAGCAGTTACCTGGGGGTAAGGGGCACTGAAGCTTTCTTT.

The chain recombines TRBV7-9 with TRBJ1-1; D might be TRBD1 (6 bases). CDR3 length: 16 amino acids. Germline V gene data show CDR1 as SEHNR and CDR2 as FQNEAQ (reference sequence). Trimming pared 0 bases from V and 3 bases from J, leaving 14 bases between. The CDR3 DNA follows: TGTGCCAGCAGCTTAGCGCCAGGGGCTGTAGACACTGAAGCTTTCTTT. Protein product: CASSLAPGAVDTEAFF.

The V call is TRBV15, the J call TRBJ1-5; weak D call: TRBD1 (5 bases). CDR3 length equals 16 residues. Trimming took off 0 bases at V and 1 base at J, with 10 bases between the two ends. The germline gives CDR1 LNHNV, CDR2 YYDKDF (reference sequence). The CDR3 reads CATSREREGSNQPQHF. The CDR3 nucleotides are TGTGCCACCAGCAGAGAAAGGGAGGGGAGCAATCAGCCCCAGCATTTT.